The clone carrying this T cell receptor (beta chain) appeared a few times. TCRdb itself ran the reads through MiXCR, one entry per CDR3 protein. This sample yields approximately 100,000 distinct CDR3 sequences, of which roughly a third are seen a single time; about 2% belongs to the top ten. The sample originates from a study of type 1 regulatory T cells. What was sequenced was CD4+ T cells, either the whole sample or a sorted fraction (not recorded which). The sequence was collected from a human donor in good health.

As DNA, the CDR3 is TGTGCCAGCAGTCCTTTTACAGGGCATAGCAATCAGCCCCAGCATTTT. This encodes CASSPFTGHSNQPQHF. This chain connects TRBV6-6 to TRBJ1-5, with D possibly matching TRBD1 (6 bases). The germline gives CDR1 MNHNY, CDR2 SVGAGI (reference sequence). This CDR3 contains 16 residues. The ends were cut back, 5 bases at V and 0 bases at J, with 14 bases in the middle.